Each of the 23 T cell receptor beta chains below was sequenced from the same sample in a study of T cell repertoires in cytomegalovirus infection. MiXCR was run by TCRdb on the reads, yielding one entry per CDR3 protein. The top ten hold roughly a quarter of the sample, which has roughly 500,000 distinct CDR3 sequences, 15% to 20% seen once. The source material was CD8+ T cells from PBMCs. Receptor source: a human donor in good health (CMV status not recorded). Some clones in this sample may be carry-over from other donors' samples.

The chain carries TRBV3-1 and TRBJ1-5; D remains ambiguous. V lost 1 base to trimming and J lost 0 bases, with 16 bases between them. The CDR3 loop spans 18 amino acids. Germline V CDR1 and CDR2: LGHDT, YNNKEL (reference sequence). CDR3 nucleotide sequence: TGTGCCAGCAGCCAAGCCCCTCCAGGACTGTATAGCAATCAGCCCCAGCATTTT. Translating it yields CASSQAPPGLYSNQPQHF.

This clonotype came up many times. V is TRBV12-3 or TRBV12-4 and J is TRBJ2-2; a possible D gene is TRBD2 (6 bases). This CDR3 is 14 amino acids long. The V end was cut by 8 bases, the J end by 4 bases, with 14 bases between. Here the CDR3 reads CASREPTTTGELFF. The CDR3 DNA is TGTGCCAGCCGGGAGCCAACGACCACCGGGGAGCTGTTTTTT.

J is TRBJ2-7 and V is TRBV6-5; the D is unclear. CDR1 is MNHEY and CDR2 is SVGAGI in the germline V gene. The CDR3 length is 14 residues. V was trimmed by 0 bases and J by 3 bases, leaving 9 bases between them. This chain's CDR3 is CASSYSTHLYEQYF. As DNA, the CDR3 is TGTGCCAGCAGTTACTCGACTCACCTCTACGAGCAGTACTTC.

This clonotype came up many times. The chain is built from TRBV24-1 and TRBJ1-5; no clear D. Trimming removed 6 bases from V and 1 base from J, with 9 bases in between. CDR3 length equals 14 residues. Germline V gives CDR1 KGHDR, CDR2 SFDVKD. In DNA form, the CDR3 reads TGTGCCACCAGTCATGGAGGGAGCAATCAGCCCCAGCATTTT. It translates to CATSHGGSNQPQHF.

The rearrangement joins TRBV6-6 to TRBJ2-7; D perhaps matches TRBD2 (6 bases). V lost 2 bases and J lost 5, with 22 bases in between. Per the germline V gene, CDR1 is MNHNY and CDR2 is SVGAGI (reference sequence). The CDR3 covers 17 residues. CDR3: CASSYIGGGGDRDEQYF. In DNA, the CDR3 is TGTGCCAGCAGTTACATTGGGGGAGGAGGGGATCGCGACGAGCAGTACTTC.

This clonotype was seen repeatedly, ten times or more. The chain couples TRBV7-9 to TRBJ2-1, with TRBD2 matching 11 bases. V was clipped by 5 bases and J by 6 bases; unmatched bases: 9. Germline CDR1 is SEHNR and CDR2 is FQNEAQ (reference sequence). This CDR3 is 16 amino acids long. The CDR3 bases are TGTGCCAGCAGCGCTCTCCTAGCGGGAGGACCCAATGAGCAGTTCTTC. Translated, it gives CASSALLAGGPNEQFF.

The V gene is TRBV4-1, the J gene TRBJ2-3; 8 nucleotides match TRBD2. Trimming removed 1 base from V and 4 bases from J; junction bases left unmatched: 4. The germline CDR1 and CDR2 sequences are MGHRA and YSYEKL. The CDR3 has 15 residues. The CDR3 is CASSQAGGGADTQYF. The CDR3 DNA sequence: TGCGCCAGCAGCCAAGCGGGAGGGGGGGCAGATACGCAGTATTTT.

As for this clonotype: This may come from a read error, since a much larger clone is one base off. The V call is TRBV5-6, the J call TRBJ2-7; the match to TRBD1 covers 10 bases. The CDR3 is 14 amino acids. Germline CDR1 and CDR2: SGHDT and YYEEEE. The ends lost 6 bases at V and 3 bases at J; junction bases unmatched: 6. In DNA, the CDR3 is TGTGCCAGCAAAGGGACAGGGGAATTCTACGAGCAGTACTTC. Translating gives CASKGTGEFYEQYF.

The V call is TRBV4-1, the J call TRBJ2-7; D could derive from TRBD1 or TRBD2 (5 bases each). The V gene's germline CDR1 is MGHRA and CDR2 YSYEKL. This CDR3 is built from 13 residues. Trimming took off 8 bases at V and 1 base at J, with 12 bases between the two ends. The CDR3 protein is CASRGEPSYEQYF. The CDR3 nucleotides are TGCGCCAGCCGGGGCGAGCCTTCCTACGAGCAGTACTTC.

This clonotype showed up just once. The V and J genes are TRBV3-1 and TRBJ1-1, with 8 bases aligning to TRBD1. The germline V gene encodes CDR1 LGHDT and CDR2 YNNKEL (reference sequence). With V trimmed by 4 bases and J by 3 bases, 7 bases remained unmatched. The CDR3 sequence is 15 residues long. The CDR3 protein is CASSPPGQGDTEAFF. As DNA, the CDR3 is TGTGCCAGCAGCCCGCCCGGACAGGGAGACACTGAAGCTTTCTTT.

This clonotype was counted a few times. V and J are TRBV15 and TRBJ2-7; 8 bases are shared with TRBD1. The germline V gene encodes CDR1 LNHNV and CDR2 YYDKDF (reference sequence). This CDR3 is built from 14 residues. V shed 1 base, J shed 2 bases, and the junction held 1 base outside the gene matches. Here the CDR3 DNA reads TGTGCCACCAGCAGAGGGGACAGGACCTACGAGCAGTACTTC. Its translation: CATSRGDRTYEQYF.

Of note for this clonotype: One base away lies a much larger clone, so this may be a sequencing read error. Likely a read error: the CDR3 ends without its conserved phenylalanine or tryptophan. The gene calls are TRBV6-5 and TRBJ2-7; TRBD2 matches at 11 bases. CDR1 is MNHEY, CDR2 SVGAGI, per germline. With 4 bases clipped from V and 3 bases from J, the junction kept 17 bases outside the gene matches. The CDR3 spans 19 residues. CDR3 residues: CASSFSSGTSGSKYYEQYL. CDR3 DNA sequence: TGTGCCAGCAGTTTCTCCTCGGGGACTAGCGGCTCAAAGTACTACGAGCAGTACTTA.

This clonotype was recorded many times. The chain is built from TRBV6-2 or TRBV6-3 and TRBJ1-1; the D is unclear. The CDR3 totals 12 residues. V lost 8 bases to trimming and J lost 0 bases, with 7 bases between them. The germline V gene has CDR1 MNHEY and CDR2 SVGEGT. CDR3 region: CASEGLNTEAFF. The CDR3 coding sequence is TGTGCCAGCGAAGGGTTGAACACTGAAGCTTTCTTT.

There are many counts of this clonotype. V and J are TRBV12-3 or TRBV12-4 and TRBJ1-1; 8 positions match TRBD1. The length of the CDR3 is 14 residues. Trimming at V came to 4 bases and at J to 4 bases, leaving 5 bases not matched to a gene. CDR3 loop: CASSSLDRVTEAFF. The CDR3 DNA is TGTGCCAGCAGTTCCCTGGACAGGGTCACTGAAGCTTTCTTT.

This clonotype has more than one count but fewer than ten. The chain employs TRBV11-3 and TRBJ2-3; 13 nucleotides line up with TRBD2. Germline assignment: CDR1 SGHNT and CDR2 YENEEA. CDR3 length: 18 amino acids. V was clipped by 5 bases and J by 1 base; unmatched bases: 9. This CDR3 reads CASSDGTSGIVGTDTQYF. CDR3 in DNA: TGTGCCAGCAGCGACGGGACTAGCGGGATCGTGGGCACAGATACGCAGTATTTT. Filled out from reference TRBV11-3 and TRBJ2-3, the complete variable domain reads EAGVVQSPRYKIIEKKQPVAFWCNPISGHNTLYWYLQNLGQGPELLIRYENEEAVDDSQLPKDRFSAERLKGVDSTLKIQPAELGDSAVYLCASSDGTSGIVGTDTQYFGPGTRLTVL.

This clonotype was observed a few times. The chain links TRBV7-9 to TRBJ2-7; 9 bases align to TRBD1. There are 15 residues in the CDR3. Germline-derived CDR1 and CDR2 are SEHNR and FQNEAQ (reference sequence). Unmatched junction bases numbered 8, after V lost 5 bases and J lost 3 bases. Here the CDR3 DNA reads TGTGCCAGCAGCAACCACAGGGGGCTCATCTACGAGCAGTACTTC. Translated, it gives CASSNHRGLIYEQYF.

This clonotype was seen once. V gene TRBV5-5 combines with J gene TRBJ1-1; D gene unclear. The CDR3 length is 15 residues. V was cut by 0 bases and J by 1 base, with 10 bases left in between. Germline lookup yields CDR1 SGHKS and CDR2 YYEKEE (reference sequence). CDR3 sequence: CASSLAGRTNTEAFF. For the CDR3, the DNA is TGTGCCAGCAGCTTGGCCGGTCGGACGAACACTGAAGCTTTCTTT.

The rearrangement joins TRBV6-4 to TRBJ2-7; the match to TRBD1 covers 9 bases. The germline V gene encodes CDR1 MRHNA and CDR2 SNTAGT. The CDR3 loop spans 15 amino acids. After removal of 6 bases from V and 3 bases from J, the junction contained 9 bases not matched to a gene. The CDR3 nucleotides read TGTGCCAGCAGCCTAATGGACAGGGGTTACTACGAGCAGTACTTC. Translation gives CASSLMDRGYYEQYF.

This clonotype has at least ten counts. CDR3 coding DNA: TGTGCCAGCAGTTTATCCGTAGATAGGCTGAGACCGCAGTACTTC. Amino acids: CASSLSVDRLRPQYF. V usage is TRBV28 and J usage is TRBJ2-7; D is uncertain. V was pared by 1 base and J by 9 bases, with 19 bases between. The CDR3 consists of 15 residues. CDR1 and CDR2 from the germline V gene are MDHEN and SYDVKM.

This rearrangement joins TRBV4-1 to TRBJ2-7, with D possibly matching TRBD2 (6 bases). V was pared by 0 bases and J by 3 bases, with 15 bases between. The germline gives CDR1 MGHRA, CDR2 YSYEKL. The CDR3 is 16 residues long. CDR3 sequence: CASSQEARGNHYEQYF. The CDR3 bases are TGCGCCAGCAGCCAAGAAGCCCGGGGGAATCACTACGAGCAGTACTTC.

This clonotype was seen at least ten times. The chain combines TRBV6-5 with TRBJ2-7, with D possibly matching TRBD1 (6 bases). Trimming shortened V by 1 base and J by 5 bases, and 15 bases separated the two germline ends. Germline V gene data show CDR1 as MNHEY and CDR2 as SVGAGI. This CDR3 comprises 15 residues. Written as DNA, the CDR3 is TGTGCCAGCAGTTACTTGGGGGCTCTTGGGAACGAGCAGTACTTC. Translating it yields CASSYLGALGNEQYF.

A note on this clonotype: The junction shows a germline mismatch at one end, possibly a read error. V is TRBV29-1 and J is TRBJ2-1, with D hard to call. Per germline, CDR1 SQVTM and CDR2 ANQGSEA. The CDR3 covers 12 residues. The CDR3 here is CSVEALGTEEFF. CDR3 bases: TGCAGCGTTGAAGCGTTAGGAACTGAGGAGTTCTTC.

Ten or more counts support this clonotype. CDR3 in amino acids: CASSLSLAGSYEQFF. For the CDR3, the DNA is TGTGCCAGCAGCTTATCCCTAGCGGGAAGCTATGAGCAGTTCTTC. This sequence joins TRBV7-8 and TRBJ2-1, with 9 nucleotides matching TRBD2. The J segment lost 8 bases and the V segment lost 2 bases, leaving 7 bases of the junction unmatched. Germline CDR1 and CDR2: SGHVS and FQNEAQ. CDR3 length: 15 residues.